This T cell receptor (beta chain) was captured by sequencing in a study of T cell responses to AZD1222 COVID-19 vaccine. Notes on the study in general: The study reported that nearly half of spike-specific TCRs target unmutated variant regions. Donors were mostly white British, more females; clonal diversity possibly underestimated. At baseline, just 5 or 6 AZD1222 recipients tested seropositive.

This CDR3 is 15 amino acids long. The V end was cut by 0 bases, the J end by 1 base, with 7 bases between. Germline-derived CDR1 and CDR2 are LGHNA and YNFKEQ. Data came from immunoSEQ multiplex PCR; TCRdb stores just in-frame clones and leaves some out. The sample lists around 120,000 clones, about 91% occurring once. On this clone itself: Its antigen remains unknown.

The chain combines TRBV4-2 with TRBJ1-5; perhaps TRBD1 as D (6 bases). This material consisted of peripheral blood, taken on day 0 of AZD1222 vaccination. The clonotype was recovered from an adult in good health. CDR3 nucleotide sequence: TGTGCCAGCAGCCAAGAAAGGGGGAGCAATCAGCCCCAGCATTTT. This encodes CASSQERGSNQPQHF.